This passage covers 8 T cell receptor beta chains from one sample sequenced in a study of T cells after yellow fever vaccination. TCRdb re-derived calls from the 5' RACE reads in MiXCR, one entry per CDR3 protein. The sample has about 360,000 distinct CDR3 sequences, 6.2% seen once; the top ten hold 15%. This sample comprised PBMCs, obtained 5 days after the yellow fever booster vaccination. The origin of the receptors is a young man who received the YFV17D yellow fever vaccine.

The chain links TRBV7-2 to TRBJ1-5, with 10 bases lining up with TRBD1. Germline loops: CDR1 SGHTA, CDR2 FQGNSA. The CDR3 is 15 residues long. V was pared by 4 bases and J by 5 bases, with 5 bases of the junction left unmatched. The CDR3 loop reads CASSSGTGVYQPQHF. The CDR3 DNA reads as TGTGCCAGCAGCTCCGGGACAGGGGTTTATCAGCCCCAGCATTTT.

This clonotype has at least ten counts. Germline is not matched at one junction end, which may reflect a read error. The chain joins TRBV10-3 to TRBJ2-7; perhaps TRBD2 as D (5 bases). The CDR3 runs 12 residues. Germline CDR1 and CDR2: ENHRY and SYGVKD. CDR3 residues: CAISESSHEQYF. Written as DNA, the CDR3 is TGTGCCATCAGCGAGTCTAGCCACGAGCAGTACTTC.

This clonotype was seen repeatedly, ten times or more. The CDR3 DNA reads TGTGCCAGCAGCCCCGGGTCAAACAATCAGCCCCAGCATTTT. Residues: CASSPGSNNQPQHF. The chain has TRBV7-9 and TRBJ1-5; D is uncertain. The CDR3 spans 14 residues. The germline V and J ends were trimmed by 5 bases and 3 bases, with 11 bases remaining between them. CDR1 is SEHNR and CDR2 is FQNEAQ in the germline V gene (reference sequence).

The chain uses TRBV18 and TRBJ2-7; 8 bases agree with TRBD2. This CDR3 comprises 20 residues. The germline V gene encodes CDR1 KGHSH and CDR2 LQKENI. The ends lost 1 base at V and 0 bases at J; junction bases unmatched: 17. The CDR3, as DNA: TGTGCCAGCTCACCACGGGGGACGAGGCTAGCGGGTGAGAGCTCCTACGAGCAGTACTTC. Translating it yields CASSPRGTRLAGESSYEQYF.

The CDR3: CASSGLAGRRTDTQYF. As DNA, the CDR3 is TGTGCCAGTAGTGGACTAGCGGGACGACGCACAGATACGCAGTATTTT. The J gene is TRBJ2-3, the V gene TRBV19; 12 positions match TRBD2. Trimming at V came to 5 bases and at J to 1 base, leaving 4 bases not matched to a gene. The CDR3 runs to 16 residues. CDR1 is LNHDA and CDR2 is SQIVND in the germline V gene (reference sequence).

The DNA for the CDR3 is TGTGCCAGCATCGACCGCGGGGCGTCTGGCTACACCTTC. It encodes CASIDRGASGYTF. This chain joins TRBV12-3 or TRBV12-4 and TRBJ1-2; a weak D match, TRBD1 (5 bases). Trimming cost V 7 bases and J 7 bases, with 16 bases left between them. This CDR3 comprises 13 residues.

This clonotype was observed at least ten times. This chain connects TRBV4-3 to TRBJ2-7, with 11 positions matching TRBD2. Germline assignment: CDR1 LGHNA and CDR2 YSLEER. V was pared by 3 bases and J by 4 bases, with 5 bases of the junction left unmatched. The length of the CDR3 is 15 residues. CDR3 in amino acids: CASSHQGLAVYEQYF. The CDR3 DNA reads as TGCGCCAGCAGCCACCAGGGACTAGCGGTTTACGAGCAGTACTTC.

In this sample, this clonotype turned up many times. This chain joins TRBV20-1 and TRBJ2-2, with D possibly matching TRBD2 (6 bases). Trimming removed 6 bases at V and 3 bases at J, with 17 bases between. Germline assignment: CDR1 DFQATT and CDR2 SNEGSKA (reference sequence). The CDR3 sequence is 15 residues long. CDR3 region: CSALPVEGYTGELFF. CDR3 bases: TGCAGTGCGCTCCCTGTGGAGGGGTACACCGGGGAGCTGTTTTTT.